This TCR beta chain was documented in a study of T cell changes during pregnancy in multiple sclerosis. The repertoire was sequenced with immunoSEQ multiplex PCR; TCRdb's copy has only in-frame clones and lacks some. The sample has tens of thousands of clones, around 90% seen once. V lost 6 bases and J lost 6; bases outside the gene matches: 11. The CDR3 loop spans 15 amino acids. The V gene's germline CDR1 is MDHEN and CDR2 SYDVKM. Sequenced here: peripheral blood, sampled in the second trimester of pregnancy. The chain uses TRBV28 and TRBJ2-3, with 8 bases identical to TRBD1. The sequence came from a female donor in good health, enrolled as a control in a pregnancy study. DNA of the CDR3: TGTGCCAGCAGCAGCGGACAACAGGGGGAGGATACGCAGTATTTT. As protein: CASSSGQQGEDTQYF.